This TCR beta chain comes out of a study of T cell responses to AZD1222 COVID-19 vaccine. The method was immunoSEQ multiplex PCR; TCRdb's version includes in-frame clones alone and lacks a portion of them. The data show about 130,000 clones, 87% seen once. This specimen was peripheral blood, taken on day 0 of AZD1222 vaccination. This receptor was obtained from an adult in good health.

Here the CDR3 DNA reads TGTGCCAGTAGTATCTTGACAGGTCGGGCTGAAGCTTTCTTT. This gives the protein CASSILTGRAEAFF. This rearrangement joins TRBV19 to TRBJ1-1, with a tentative D call TRBD1 (6 bases). Looked up from germline, CDR1 is LNHDA and CDR2 is SQIVND (reference sequence). The ends were cut back, 3 bases at V and 6 bases at J, with 14 bases in the middle. The CDR3 spans 14 residues.